What follows are 15 T cell receptor beta chains derived from one specimen sequenced in a study of blood T cell repertoires in COVID-19 (dated by TCRdb to the early 2020s). The library was generated by the immunoSEQ multiplex PCR assay. As stored in TCRdb, this immuneACCESS dataset retains in-frame rearrangements with V and J assigned. A fraction of the clones does not appear; measured against another copy, unresolved V genes explain less than half of the discrepancy, and the remainder lacks a known reason. A total of around 70,000 clones appear in this sample, 86% of them only once. 10% to 15% of the sample goes to the ten largest clones. The sequencing input was peripheral blood. These receptors all come from a human donor in a cohort sampled during active COVID-19.

J is TRBJ1-1 and V is TRBV5-1, with 8 bases lining up with TRBD1. The CDR3 runs to 13 residues. Unmatched junction bases numbered 4, after V lost 5 bases and J lost 4 bases. Germline values: CDR1 SGHRS, CDR2 YFSETQ. The CDR3 sequence is CASRYTGGTEAFF. The CDR3 bases are TGCGCCAGCAGATATACAGGGGGCACTGAAGCTTTCTTT.

The chain joins TRBV3-1 (or the pseudogene TRBV3-2) to TRBJ1-2, with D possibly being TRBD1 (5 bases). The CDR3 contains 12 residues. Trimming removed 4 bases at V and 7 bases at J, with 10 bases between. Germline loops: CDR1 LGHDT, CDR2 YNNKEL (reference sequence). CDR3 DNA sequence: TGTGCCAGCAGCCTTCCAGGGCTTGGCTACACCTTC. It encodes CASSLPGLGYTF.

The chain combines TRBV5-4 with TRBJ1-3; D is ambiguous. The CDR3 is made up of 16 amino acids. V lost 0 bases and J lost 0, with 10 bases in between. Germline CDR1 and CDR2: SGHNT and YYREEE (reference sequence). The chain's CDR3 is CASSLGGPASGNTIYF. CDR3 DNA sequence: TGTGCCAGCAGCTTGGGCGGGCCGGCCTCTGGAAACACCATATATTTT. Full variable domain (rest looked up from reference TRBV5-4 and TRBJ1-3): ETGVTQSPTHLIKTRGQQVTLRCSSQSGHNTVSWYQQALGQGPQFIFQYYREEENGRGNFPPRFSGLQFPNYSSELNVNALELDDSALYLCASSLGGPASGNTIYFGEGSWLTVV.

This chain uses TRBV27 with TRBJ1-5, with 8 bases identical to TRBD1. V was clipped by 4 bases and J by 5 bases; unmatched bases: 4. The CDR3 loop spans 14 amino acids. Germline V gives CDR1 MNHEY, CDR2 SMNVEV (reference sequence). The CDR3 here is CASSSQGADQPQHF. Written as DNA, the CDR3 is TGTGCCAGCAGTTCCCAGGGGGCGGATCAGCCCCAGCATTTT.

V and J are TRBV28 and TRBJ1-2, with 8 bases aligning to TRBD1. Germline CDR1 is MDHEN and CDR2 is SYDVKM. V lost 6 bases to trimming and J lost 6 bases; unmatched junction nucleotides: 15. CDR3 length equals 16 residues. The chain's CDR3 is CASRRTGTLAADGYTF. CDR3 DNA sequence: TGTGCCAGCAGGCGGACAGGGACTTTGGCGGCCGATGGCTACACCTTC.

The chain carries TRBV5-1 and TRBJ1-1; D unresolved. Germline V gene data show CDR1 as SGHRS and CDR2 as YFSETQ. This CDR3 contains 16 residues. The V end was cut by 0 bases, the J end by 4 bases, with 16 bases between. This CDR3 is CASSLGMGGGATEAFF. DNA of the CDR3: TGCGCCAGCAGCTTGGGGATGGGAGGAGGCGCCACTGAAGCTTTCTTT. Looking up the rest from reference TRBV5-1 and TRBJ1-1 gives the full variable domain: KAGVTQTPRYLIKTRGQQVTLSCSPISGHRSVSWYQQTPGQGLQFLFEYFSETQRNKGNFPGRFSGRQFSNSRSEMNVSTLELGDSALYLCASSLGMGGGATEAFFGQGTRLTVV.

The chain recombines TRBV7-9 with TRBJ2-1, with a possible D match to TRBD1 (5 bases). V dropped 5 bases and J dropped 1 base, with 21 bases sitting between them. The CDR3 spans 18 residues. CDR1 is SEHNR, CDR2 FQNEAQ, per germline (reference sequence). CDR3: CASSLRPYRQNSYNEQFF. The CDR3, as DNA: TGTGCCAGCAGCCTACGTCCCTACCGACAGAATTCCTACAATGAGCAGTTCTTC.

The rearrangement links TRBV10-3 to TRBJ1-5; 12 nucleotides line up with TRBD1. This CDR3 spans 16 amino acids. In germline, CDR1 is ENHRY, CDR2 SYGVKD. Germline trimming cut 11 bases from V and 0 bases from J; bases unmatched to any gene: 8. The CDR3 DNA sequence: TGTGCCGCCTCCCGGGACAGGGGGCATAGCAATCAGCCCCAGCATTTT. Protein product: CAASRDRGHSNQPQHF.

The gene calls are TRBV19 and TRBJ1-5; 7 nucleotides agree with TRBD1. After removal of 10 bases from V and 0 bases from J, the junction contained 6 bases not matched to a gene. The CDR3 runs to 14 residues. Germline V gives CDR1 LNHDA, CDR2 SQIVND (reference sequence). The CDR3 sequence: CATRDRASNQPQHF. The CDR3 nucleotides are TGTGCCACTAGAGACAGGGCTAGCAATCAGCCCCAGCATTTT.

The sample holds many counts of this clone. The J gene is TRBJ2-1, the V gene TRBV10-2, with 9 bases lining up with TRBD1. The germline gives CDR1 WSHSY, CDR2 SAAADI. This CDR3 spans 14 amino acids. V was pared by 6 bases and J by 4 bases, with 4 bases of the junction left unmatched. CDR3 loop: CASRRDREYNEQFF. In DNA, the CDR3 is TGCGCCAGCAGGCGGGACAGGGAATACAATGAGCAGTTCTTC.

The chain couples TRBV5-8 to TRBJ1-1; maybe TRBD1 (6 bases). The CDR3 loop spans 14 amino acids. The V gene lost 7 bases and the J gene lost 0 bases, with 13 bases spanning the gap. Looked up from germline, CDR1 is SGHTS and CDR2 is YDEGEE. CDR3 in DNA: TGTGCCAGCGGAACCGGACAGCTGAACACTGAAGCTTTCTTT. This gives the protein CASGTGQLNTEAFF. The full variable domain, its missing parts supplied by reference TRBV5-8 and TRBJ1-1, is EAGVTQSPTHLIKTRGQQATLRCSPISGHTSVYWYQQALGLGLQFLLWYDEGEERNRGNFPPRFSGRQFPNYSSELNVNALELEDSALYLCASGTGQLNTEAFFGQGTRLTVV.

The chain joins TRBV6-5 to TRBJ2-7, with D perhaps TRBD2 (5 bases). V gave up 0 bases and J gave up 1 base, with 13 bases separating them. CDR1 and CDR2 (germline): MNHEY, SVGAGI. There are 16 residues in the CDR3. CDR3 protein: CASSYSTGSRSYEQYF. CDR3 coding DNA: TGTGCCAGCAGTTACTCAACGGGGTCCCGGTCCTACGAGCAGTACTTC.

The chain combines TRBV5-6 with TRBJ2-3, with 8 bases fitting TRBD1. In germline, CDR1 is SGHDT, CDR2 YYEEEE. After removal of 2 bases from V and 4 bases from J, the junction contained 9 bases not matched to a gene. The CDR3 is 16 amino acids. The CDR3 sequence: CASSFVTGGSADTQYF. CDR3 nucleotides: TGTGCCAGCAGCTTCGTCACAGGGGGATCGGCAGATACGCAGTATTTT. The whole variable domain, filled in from reference TRBV5-6 and TRBJ2-3, reads DAGVTQSPTHLIKTRGQQVTLRCSPKSGHDTVSWYQQALGQGPQFIFQYYEEEERQRGNFPDRFSGHQFPNYSSELNVNALLLGDSALYLCASSFVTGGSADTQYFGPGTRLTVL.

The chain is built from TRBV10-3 and TRBJ1-1; D is unresolved. This CDR3 spans 15 amino acids. Looked up from germline, CDR1 is ENHRY and CDR2 is SYGVKD. Trimming pared 8 bases from V and 0 bases from J, leaving 16 bases between. The CDR3 DNA reads as TGTGCCATCCCCGACAAGAGTGACATGAACACTGAAGCTTTCTTT. Residues: CAIPDKSDMNTEAFF.

The J gene is TRBJ1-1, the V gene TRBV5-6; 10 bases line up with TRBD1. CDR1 SGHDT and CDR2 YYEEEE come from the germline V gene. The CDR3 has 13 amino acids. V gave up 5 bases and J gave up 4 bases; unmatched junction bases: 2. CDR3 nucleotides: TGTGCCAGCAGGGACAGGGGGAGCACTGAAGCTTTCTTT. This translates into CASRDRGSTEAFF.